These 15 T cell receptor beta chains were all obtained from the same sample, sequenced in a study of blood T cell repertoires in COVID-19. Clones were sequenced by immunoSEQ multiplex PCR, and TCRdb holds only the in-frame ones, with some missing. The data hold about 160,000 clones, with around 84% observed a single time. Sequenced material: PBMCs or T cells enriched from blood (not recorded which). The receptors come from a man aged 35-49 years who had recovered from COVID-19.

V usage is TRBV3-1 (or the pseudogene TRBV3-2) and J usage is TRBJ1-4, with 7 bases aligning to TRBD1. The CDR3 runs 15 residues. V trimming: 3 bases; J trimming: 11 bases; junction bases outside the gene matches: 12. Germline CDR1 is LGHDT and CDR2 is YNNKEL (reference sequence). The CDR3 region has the DNA TGTGCCAGCAGCCATACTTCCGGGGCAGGGGGGAAACTGTTTTTT. Amino acids: CASSHTSGAGGKLFF.

The DNA for the CDR3 is TGTGCCAGCGCTCGGGACCGACAGGGGGCGAATGAGCAGTTCTTC. Encoded protein: CASARDRQGANEQFF. This chain joins TRBV2 and TRBJ2-1; 10 positions agree with TRBD1. This CDR3 is 15 amino acids long. Losses at the gene ends were 8 bases for V and 7 bases for J; bases not matched to a gene: 11. The germline V gene has CDR1 SNHLY and CDR2 FYNNEI.

The chain has TRBV29-1 and TRBJ1-4, with 9 bases identical to TRBD1. V shed 5 bases, J shed 4 bases, and the junction held 2 bases outside the gene matches. The CDR3 is 13 amino acids. In germline, CDR1 is SQVTM, CDR2 ANQGSEA. CDR3 bases: TGCAGCGTTACGGACAGGGGTAATGAAAAACTGTTTTTT. As protein: CSVTDRGNEKLFF.

The rearrangement uses TRBV6-6 and TRBJ1-2; 8 nucleotides agree with TRBD1. Germline V gives CDR1 MNHNY, CDR2 SVGAGI (reference sequence). J was trimmed by 0 bases and V by 5 bases; bases with no gene match: 5. The CDR3 length is 15 residues. CDR3 protein: CASSDRTGTNYGYTF. In DNA form, the CDR3 reads TGTGCCAGCAGTGACCGGACAGGGACTAACTATGGCTACACCTTC.

The V and J genes are TRBV5-1 and TRBJ2-7; 7 nucleotides line up with TRBD1. This CDR3 contains 16 residues. V lost 4 bases and J lost 1; bases outside the gene matches: 11. Germline V lookup: CDR1 SGHRS, CDR2 YFSETQ. CDR3 nucleotide sequence: TGCGCCAGCAGCCCGAGGGGGCGGGCCGGATCCTACGAGCAGTACTTC. Amino acid sequence: CASSPRGRAGSYEQYF.

The genes are TRBV4-2 and TRBJ2-7; 9 positions agree with TRBD1. The V gene's germline CDR1 is LGHNA and CDR2 YNFKEQ. J lost 7 bases, V lost 0 bases, and 13 bases had no gene match. The CDR3 spans 17 residues. CDR3 in amino acids: CASSQEVWDRVPGEQYF. The CDR3 DNA reads TGTGCCAGCAGCCAAGAAGTGTGGGACAGGGTCCCGGGGGAGCAGTACTTC.

This clone is a singleton in its sample. The rearrangement uses TRBV11-2 and TRBJ2-2; D perhaps matches TRBD2 (7 bases). The CDR3 spans 16 residues. CDR1 and CDR2 (germline): SGHAT, FQNNGV. V lost 11 bases and J 1 base, leaving 20 bases between the germline ends. CDR3 amino acids: CAWGRGAGENTGELFF. The CDR3 region has the DNA TGTGCCTGGGGCCGGGGGGCGGGGGAGAACACCGGGGAGCTGTTTTTT. The full variable domain, rest sourced from reference TRBV11-2 and TRBJ2-2, is EAGVAQSPRYKIIEKRQSVAFWCNPISGHATLYWYQQILGQGPKLLIQFQNNGVVDDSQLPKDRFSAERLKGVDSTLKIQPAKLEDSAVYLCAWGRGAGENTGELFFGEGSRLTVL.

CDR3 loop: CASSEALRWRGLAKNIQYF. The CDR3 nucleotides are TGTGCCAGCAGTGAAGCGCTTCGGTGGCGAGGCCTAGCCAAAAACATTCAGTACTTC. The genes are TRBV6-1 and TRBJ2-4, with D hard to call. There are 19 residues in the CDR3. Germline V lookup: CDR1 MNHNS, CDR2 SASEGT. V was cut by 0 bases and J by 0 bases, with 18 bases left in between.

V gene TRBV30 combines with J gene TRBJ1-2, with 11 bases that match TRBD1. Germline CDR1 is GTSNPN and CDR2 is SVGIG (reference sequence). CDR3 length equals 21 residues. The ends lost 2 bases at V and 2 bases at J; junction bases unmatched: 22. Here the CDR3 reads CAWSKLGQGDSRSLPNYGYTF. CDR3 in DNA: TGTGCCTGGAGTAAGCTGGGACAGGGGGACTCACGGAGTCTACCAAACTATGGCTACACCTTC.

Only one count was recorded for this clone. V is TRBV6-2 or TRBV6-3 and J is TRBJ1-2; perhaps TRBD1 as D (6 bases). V was shortened by 6 bases and J by 8 bases, with 13 bases between the two germline ends. The CDR3 runs to 12 residues. Looked up from germline, CDR1 is MNHEY and CDR2 is SVGEGT. This CDR3 is CASSPQGSGYTF. The CDR3, as DNA: TGTGCCAGCAGCCCACAGGGTTCGGGCTACACCTTC.

V gene TRBV3-1 (or the pseudogene TRBV3-2) combines with J gene TRBJ1-4, with D uncertain. Germline V CDR1 and CDR2: LGHDT, YNNKEL (reference sequence). There are 16 residues in the CDR3. The V end was cut by 3 bases, the J end by 8 bases, with 19 bases between. This CDR3 reads CASSQIPGGPWEKLFF. DNA for the CDR3: TGTGCCAGCAGCCAGATTCCCGGCGGGCCGTGGGAAAAACTGTTTTTT.

The chain links TRBV29-1 to TRBJ2-2; 7 bases match TRBD2. Germline CDR1 reads SQVTM; CDR2 reads ANQGSEA. The CDR3 covers 14 residues. The DNA for the CDR3 is TGCAGTGGCAAACGGGGGGTGAACACCGGGGAGCTGTTTTTT. Protein product: CSGKRGVNTGELFF.

This clone was counted a single time. J is TRBJ2-3 and V is TRBV14, with a tentative D call TRBD2 (6 bases). Germline CDR1 reads SGHDN; CDR2 reads FVKESK. Trimming removed 4 bases at V and 0 bases at J, with 8 bases between. The CDR3 sequence is 14 residues long. CDR3 bases: TGTGCCAGCAGCCGGGACTGGAGCACAGATACGCAGTATTTT. This codes for CASSRDWSTDTQYF.

The chain links TRBV9 to TRBJ1-6; no firm D call. The CDR3 loop spans 14 amino acids. Trimming took 0 bases from V and 3 from J, leaving 4 bases between them. The germline V gene has CDR1 SGDLS and CDR2 YYNGEE. This CDR3 reads CASSVAVYNSPLHF. CDR3 in DNA: TGTGCCAGCAGCGTAGCGGTCTATAATTCACCCCTCCACTTT.

The chain joins TRBV2 to TRBJ2-1; D unresolved. Germline V gives CDR1 SNHLY, CDR2 FYNNEI. V was cut by 1 base and J by 0 bases, with 7 bases left in between. This CDR3 spans 15 amino acids. The chain's CDR3 is CASSEGSSSYNEQFF. The CDR3 nucleotides read TGTGCCAGCAGTGAAGGCTCGAGCTCCTACAATGAGCAGTTCTTC.